Given below is one T cell receptor (beta chain) in context. Libraries were prepared by immunoSEQ multiplex PCR; TCRdb keeps only in-frame clonotypes and omits some of them. The data hold 400,000 or so clones, with about 90% observed a single time. This CDR3 is 14 amino acids long. Germline V gene lookup returns CDR1 SGHRS and CDR2 YFSETQ. V shed 2 bases and J shed 3 bases, with 11 bases lying between them. The sample originates from a study of blood T cell repertoires in COVID-19. The overall study: Sources were T cells, B-cell-depleted T cells, or PBMCs; the material itself was cDNA or gDNA.

Seattle patient enrollment occurred during active infection, with longitudinal follow-up thereafter. The TCR originated in a man aged 18 to 30 with COVID-19, enrolled during active disease. J is TRBJ1-1 and V is TRBV5-1; possibly TRBD1 for D (5 bases). Sequencing was performed on peripheral blood. CDR3 nucleotide sequence: TGCGCCAGCAGCTTAGCAGGGTTAGACACTGAAGCTTTCTTT. It encodes CASSLAGLDTEAFF.